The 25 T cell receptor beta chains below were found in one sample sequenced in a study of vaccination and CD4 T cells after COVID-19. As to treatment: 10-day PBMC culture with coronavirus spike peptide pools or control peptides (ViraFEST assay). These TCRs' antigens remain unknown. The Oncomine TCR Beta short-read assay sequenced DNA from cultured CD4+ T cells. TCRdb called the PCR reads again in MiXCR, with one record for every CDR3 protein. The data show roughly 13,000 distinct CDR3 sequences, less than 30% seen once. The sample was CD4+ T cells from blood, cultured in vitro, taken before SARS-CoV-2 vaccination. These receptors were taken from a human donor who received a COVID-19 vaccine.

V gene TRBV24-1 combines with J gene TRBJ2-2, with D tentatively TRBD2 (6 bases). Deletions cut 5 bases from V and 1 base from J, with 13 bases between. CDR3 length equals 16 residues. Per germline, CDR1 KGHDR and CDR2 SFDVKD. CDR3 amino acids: CATSGRGRRNTGELFF. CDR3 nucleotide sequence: TGTGCCACCAGTGGGAGGGGAAGAAGGAACACCGGGGAGCTGTTTTTT.

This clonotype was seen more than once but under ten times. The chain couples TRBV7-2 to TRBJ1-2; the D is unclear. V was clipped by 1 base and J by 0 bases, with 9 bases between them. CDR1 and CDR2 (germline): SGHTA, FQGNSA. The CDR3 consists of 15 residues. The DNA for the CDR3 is TGTGCCAGCAGCTTAGAGCTGAGGGCTAACTATGGCTACACCTTC. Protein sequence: CASSLELRANYGYTF. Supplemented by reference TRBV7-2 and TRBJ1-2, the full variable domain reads GAGVSQSPSNKVTEKGKDVELRCDPISGHTALYWYRQSLGQGLEFLIYFQGNSAPDKSGLPSDRFSAERTGGSVSTLTIQRTQQEDSAVYLCASSLELRANYGYTFGSGTRLTVV.

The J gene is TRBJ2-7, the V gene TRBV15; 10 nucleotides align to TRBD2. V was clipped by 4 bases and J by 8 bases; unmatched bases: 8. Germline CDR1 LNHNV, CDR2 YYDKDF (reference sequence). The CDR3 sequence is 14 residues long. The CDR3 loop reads CATSNSGTSVQQYF. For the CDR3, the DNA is TGTGCCACCAGCAATTCCGGGACTAGCGTACAGCAGTACTTC.

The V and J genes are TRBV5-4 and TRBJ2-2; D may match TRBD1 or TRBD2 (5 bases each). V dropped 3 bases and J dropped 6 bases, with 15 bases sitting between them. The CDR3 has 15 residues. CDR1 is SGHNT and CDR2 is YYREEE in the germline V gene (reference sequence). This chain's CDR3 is CASSSRGAVAGELFF. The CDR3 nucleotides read TGTGCCAGCAGCTCCCGGGGCGCGGTGGCCGGGGAGCTGTTTTTT.

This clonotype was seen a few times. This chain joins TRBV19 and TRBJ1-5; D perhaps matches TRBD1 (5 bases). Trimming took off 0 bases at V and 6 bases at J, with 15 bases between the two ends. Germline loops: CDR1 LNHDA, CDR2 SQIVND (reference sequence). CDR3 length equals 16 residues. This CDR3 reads CASSIDHLGTGQPQHF. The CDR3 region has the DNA TGTGCCAGTAGTATAGATCATCTGGGGACGGGTCAGCCCCAGCATTTT.

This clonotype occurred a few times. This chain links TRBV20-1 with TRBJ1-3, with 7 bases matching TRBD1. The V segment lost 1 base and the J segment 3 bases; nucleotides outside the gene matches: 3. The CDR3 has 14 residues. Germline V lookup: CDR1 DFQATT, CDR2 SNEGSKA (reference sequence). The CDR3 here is CSARVHRGGNTIYF. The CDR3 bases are TGCAGTGCTAGAGTTCACAGGGGTGGAAACACCATATATTTT.

CDR3 residues: CASSPTVTNEKLFF. CDR3 DNA sequence: TGTGCCAGCAGTCCGACAGTGACTAATGAAAAACTGTTTTTT. J is TRBJ1-4 and V is TRBV27; a possible D gene is TRBD1 (5 bases). This CDR3 has 14 residues. V was clipped by 5 bases and J by 2 bases, with 9 bases between them. The germline CDR1 and CDR2 sequences are MNHEY and SMNVEV (reference sequence).

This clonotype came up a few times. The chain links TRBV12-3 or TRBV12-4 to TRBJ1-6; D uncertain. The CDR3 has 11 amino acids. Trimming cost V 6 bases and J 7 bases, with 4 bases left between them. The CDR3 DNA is TGTGCCAGCAGCCAAAATTCACCCCTCCACTTT. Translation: CASSQNSPLHF.

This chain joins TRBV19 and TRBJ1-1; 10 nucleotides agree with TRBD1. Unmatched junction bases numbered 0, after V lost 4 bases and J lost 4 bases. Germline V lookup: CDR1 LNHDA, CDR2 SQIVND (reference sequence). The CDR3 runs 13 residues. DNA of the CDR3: TGTGCCAGTAGTAGGACAGGGGGCACTGAAGCTTTCTTT. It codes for CASSRTGGTEAFF. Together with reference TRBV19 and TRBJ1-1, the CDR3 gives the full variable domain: DGGITQSPKYLFRKEGQNVTLSCEQNLNHDAMYWYRQDPGQGLRLIYYSQIVNDFQKGDIAEGYSVSREKKESFPLTVTSAQKNPTAFYLCASSRTGGTEAFFGQGTRLTVV.

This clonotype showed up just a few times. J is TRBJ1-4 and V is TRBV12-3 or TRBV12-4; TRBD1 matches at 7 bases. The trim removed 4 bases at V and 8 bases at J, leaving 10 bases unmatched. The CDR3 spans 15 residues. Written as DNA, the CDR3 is TGTGCCAGCAGTTCGGGGGGAAGGGGGCGCGAAAAACTGTTTTTT. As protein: CASSSGGRGREKLFF.

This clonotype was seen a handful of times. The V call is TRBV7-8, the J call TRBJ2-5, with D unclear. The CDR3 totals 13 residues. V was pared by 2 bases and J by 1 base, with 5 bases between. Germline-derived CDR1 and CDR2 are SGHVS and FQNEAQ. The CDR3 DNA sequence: TGTGCCAGCAGCTTATCGGTCCAAGAGACCCAGTACTTC. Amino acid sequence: CASSLSVQETQYF.

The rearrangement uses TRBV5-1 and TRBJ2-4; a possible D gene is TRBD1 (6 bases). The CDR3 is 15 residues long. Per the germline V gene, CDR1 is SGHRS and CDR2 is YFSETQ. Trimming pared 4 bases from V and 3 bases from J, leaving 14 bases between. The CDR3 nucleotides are TGCGCCAGCAGCATCCTCAGGGGTGGCAAAAACATTCAGTACTTC. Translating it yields CASSILRGGKNIQYF.

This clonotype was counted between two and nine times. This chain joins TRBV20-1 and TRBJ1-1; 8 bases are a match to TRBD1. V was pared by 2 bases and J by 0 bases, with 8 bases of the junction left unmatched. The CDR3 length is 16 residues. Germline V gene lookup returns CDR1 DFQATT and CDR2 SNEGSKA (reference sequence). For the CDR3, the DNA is TGCAGTGCTAGACAGGGGGCTGGGGTCTTGAACACTGAAGCTTTCTTT. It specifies CSARQGAGVLNTEAFF.

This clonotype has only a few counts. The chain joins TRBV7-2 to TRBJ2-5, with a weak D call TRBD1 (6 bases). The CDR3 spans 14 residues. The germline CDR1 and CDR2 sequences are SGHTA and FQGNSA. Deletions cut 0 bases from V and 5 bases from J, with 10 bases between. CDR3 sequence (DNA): TGTGCCAGCAGCTTAGCGCCCAGGGGCGAGACCCAGTACTTC. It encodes CASSLAPRGETQYF. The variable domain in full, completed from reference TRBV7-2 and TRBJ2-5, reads GAGVSQSPSNKVTEKGKDVELRCDPISGHTALYWYRQSLGQGLEFLIYFQGNSAPDKSGLPSDRFSAERTGGSVSTLTIQRTQQEDSAVYLCASSLAPRGETQYFGPGTRLLVL.

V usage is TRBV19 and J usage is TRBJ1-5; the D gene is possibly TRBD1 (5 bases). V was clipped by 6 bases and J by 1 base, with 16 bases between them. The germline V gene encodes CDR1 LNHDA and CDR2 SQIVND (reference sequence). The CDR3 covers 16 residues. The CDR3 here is CASRVGGGISNQPQHF. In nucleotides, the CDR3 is TGTGCCAGTAGAGTGGGTGGGGGGATCAGCAATCAGCCCCAGCATTTT.

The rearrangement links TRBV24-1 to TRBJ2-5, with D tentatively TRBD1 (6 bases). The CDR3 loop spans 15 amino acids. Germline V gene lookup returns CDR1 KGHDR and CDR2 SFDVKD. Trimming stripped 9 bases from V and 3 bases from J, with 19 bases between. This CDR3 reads CATGGAGGVEETQYF. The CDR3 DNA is TGTGCCACCGGAGGCGCTGGGGGCGTGGAAGAGACCCAGTACTTC.

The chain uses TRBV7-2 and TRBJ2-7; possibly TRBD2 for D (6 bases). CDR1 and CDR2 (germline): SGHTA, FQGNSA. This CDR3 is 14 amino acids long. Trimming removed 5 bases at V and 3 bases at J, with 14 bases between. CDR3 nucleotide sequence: TGTGCCAGCAGCCGGGGGTTAAGCAACTACGAGCAGTACTTC. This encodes CASSRGLSNYEQYF.

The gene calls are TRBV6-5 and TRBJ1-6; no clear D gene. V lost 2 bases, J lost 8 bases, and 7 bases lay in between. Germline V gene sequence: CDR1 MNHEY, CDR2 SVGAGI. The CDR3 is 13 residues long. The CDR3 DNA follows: TGTGCCAGCAGTTACCGGGAATATTCACCCCTCCACTTT. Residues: CASSYREYSPLHF.

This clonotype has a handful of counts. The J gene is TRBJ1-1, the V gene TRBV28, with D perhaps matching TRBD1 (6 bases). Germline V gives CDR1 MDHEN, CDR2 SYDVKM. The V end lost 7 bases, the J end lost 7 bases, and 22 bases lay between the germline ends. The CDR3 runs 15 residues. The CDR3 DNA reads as TGTGCCAGCATCATGAGGCGGGGACAACACGGTGAAGCTTTCTTT. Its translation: CASIMRRGQHGEAFF.

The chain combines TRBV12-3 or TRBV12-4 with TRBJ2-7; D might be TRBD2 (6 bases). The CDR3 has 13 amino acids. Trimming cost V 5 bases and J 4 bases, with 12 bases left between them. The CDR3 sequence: CASSPGLQYEQYF. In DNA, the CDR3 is TGTGCCAGCAGTCCGGGACTTCAATACGAGCAGTACTTC.

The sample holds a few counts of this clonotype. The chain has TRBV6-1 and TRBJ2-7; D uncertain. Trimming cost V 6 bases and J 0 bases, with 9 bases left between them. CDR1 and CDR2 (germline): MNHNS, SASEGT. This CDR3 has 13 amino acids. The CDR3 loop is CASRILSSYEQYF. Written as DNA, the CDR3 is TGTGCCAGCAGGATATTAAGCTCCTACGAGCAGTACTTC.

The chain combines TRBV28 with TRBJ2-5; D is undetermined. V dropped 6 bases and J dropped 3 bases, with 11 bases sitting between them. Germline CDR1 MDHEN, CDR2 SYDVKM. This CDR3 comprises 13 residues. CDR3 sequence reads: CASSPVGEETQYF. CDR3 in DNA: TGTGCCAGCAGCCCTGTTGGGGAAGAGACCCAGTACTTC.

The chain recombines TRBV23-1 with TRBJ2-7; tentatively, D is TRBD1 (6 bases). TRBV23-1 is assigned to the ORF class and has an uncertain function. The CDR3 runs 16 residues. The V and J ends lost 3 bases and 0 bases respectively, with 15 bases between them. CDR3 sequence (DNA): TGCGCCAGCAGTCACCCCCGGGACATATTCTCCTACGAGCAGTACTTC. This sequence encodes CASSHPRDIFSYEQYF.

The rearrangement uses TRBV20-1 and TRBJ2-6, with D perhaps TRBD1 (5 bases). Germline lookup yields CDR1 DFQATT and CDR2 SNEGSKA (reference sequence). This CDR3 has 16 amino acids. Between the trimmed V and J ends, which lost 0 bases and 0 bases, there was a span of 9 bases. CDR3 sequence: CSARDRQGSGANVLTF. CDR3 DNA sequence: TGCAGTGCTAGAGATCGGCAGGGCTCTGGGGCCAACGTCCTGACTTTC.

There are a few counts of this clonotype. Written as DNA, the CDR3 is TGTGCCAGCAGACGGCCGGGACACCGGGACACTGAAGCTTTCTTT. Protein product: CASRRPGHRDTEAFF. This chain links TRBV6-1 with TRBJ1-1, with D maybe TRBD1 (6 bases). CDR3 length equals 15 residues. The V gene's germline CDR1 is MNHNS and CDR2 SASEGT. Trimming removed 6 bases at V and 3 bases at J, with 17 bases between.